This record concerns one TCR beta chain sequence. Between the trimmed V and J ends, which lost 1 base and 1 base, there was a span of 5 bases. This CDR3 spans 13 amino acids. The germline gives CDR1 SGHKS, CDR2 YYEKEE (reference sequence). This sample is part of a study of response to subunit inactivated influenza vaccine. TCRdb independently ran MiXCR on the RT-PCR reads; one entry per CDR3 protein. The repertoire consists of fewer than 200,000 distinct CDR3 sequences, with 7.5% to 10% occurring once and the leading ten covering 9.5% to 13%. This clonotype was sampled from a man in his forties or fifties who received an inactivated influenza vaccine. This chain uses TRBV5-5 with TRBJ1-1; no definite D call. The sample here was non-naive T cells sorted from PBMCs, taken on the day of vaccination. CDR3 DNA sequence: TGTGCCAGCAGCTTGCTAGCGAACACTGAAGCTTTCTTT. It codes for CASSLLANTEAFF.